The clone carrying this T cell receptor (beta chain) was detected only once. Sequenced by immunoSEQ multiplex PCR; TCRdb stores in-frame clones only, minus some. Of under 1,100,000 clones in the sample, around 78% were seen once. These data originate in a study of shared clonotypes between healthy human individuals. The V end was cut by 8 bases, the J end by 3 bases, with 17 bases between. The CDR3 totals 15 residues. Looked up from germline, CDR1 is SGHDT and CDR2 is YYEEEE. The receptor was derived from a man aged 18 to 30 in good health. Some clones in this sample may be carry-over from other donors' samples. The chain carries TRBV5-6 and TRBJ1-4; D perhaps matches TRBD1 (6 bases). The material sequenced was memory CD4+ T cells from PBMCs. As for subset: CD45RA-negative fraction. The CDR3 loop reads CASRDWGAPNEKLFF. In DNA, the CDR3 is TGTGCCAGTCGTGATTGGGGGGCACCTAATGAAAAACTGTTTTTT.